This is a list of T cell receptor beta chains from one sample in a study of cytomegalovirus exposure and HLA in healthy donors. Profiling relied on immunoSEQ multiplex PCR, and the TCRdb table lists in-frame clones only, not all of them. The sample lists about 140,000 clones, 75% to 90% occurring once. The material sequenced was PBMCs. All receptors come from a man aged 40-49 years in good health and CMV-seronegative. Each CDR3 is given with its conserved first and last residue. D genes are given only for firm matches. Part of the rows lack a size; the others show once, few, many or a class for expanded clones.

TGTGCCAGCAGCGTAGGAGTAGCGGGGGGGCAAGAGACCCAGTACTTC	CASSVGVAGGQETQYF	few	TRBV9	TRBD2	16	TRBJ2-5
TGCGCCAGCAGCCCTCCGTCAGGGTCTAACGGCTACACCTTC	CASSPPSGSNGYTF	-	TRBV5-1	-	14	TRBJ1-2
TGTGCCAGCAGCCCAGTAATTAGCAATCAGCCCCAGCATTTT	CASSPVISNQPQHF	-	TRBV7-6	-	14	TRBJ1-5
TGTGCCAGCAGTTTATCTTGGACACCGTCCCAAGAGACCCAGTACTTC	CASSLSWTPSQETQYF	-	TRBV27	-	16	TRBJ2-5
TGTGCCAGCTCACTACAAATTAGAGGGAACACTGAAGCTTTCTTT	CASSLQIRGNTEAFF	-	TRBV18	-	15	TRBJ1-1
TGCGCCAGCAGTGAGTCCGGCGGGGGGGCCTACAATGAGCAGTTCTTC	CASSESGGGAYNEQFF	-	TRBV10-1	TRBD2	16	TRBJ2-1
TGTGCTAGTGGTTTGTGGCTAGTCGAGCAGTACTTC	CASGLWLVEQYF	-	TRBV12-5	-	12	TRBJ2-7
TGTGCCAGCAGCTTGTCAGGCTACGAGCAGTACTTC	CASSLSGYEQYF	-	TRBV5-4	-	12	TRBJ2-7
TGTGCCAGCAGTGAAGCGCGGCGTCTTCTTACTTTCTTT	CASSEARRLLTFF	-	TRBV6-1	-	13	TRBJ1-1
TGTGCCAGCACCAGACTAGCGGGGGGGCAGGGGGGGGAGACCCAGTACTTC	CASTRLAGGQGGETQYF	-	TRBV28	TRBD2	17	TRBJ2-5
TGTGCCAGTAGTGGGGCAGGGGGACTAGATACGCAGTATTTT	CASSGAGGLDTQYF	-	TRBV19	-	14	TRBJ2-3
TGTGCCAGCAGCCAAGCAGGGGACGGCTACACCTTC	CASSQAGDGYTF	-	TRBV4-2	-	12	TRBJ1-2
TGTGCCAGCAGTTTATCCTCATTCACAAACAGGGGGGGTTTTTTGGAGCAGTTCTTC	CASSLSSFTNRGGFLEQFF	-	TRBV28	-	19	TRBJ2-1